This T cell receptor (beta chain) was recovered during a study of T cells in Graves' hyperthyroidism and ophthalmopathy. The V gene's germline CDR1 is GTSNPN and CDR2 SVGIG (reference sequence). CDR3 size: 14 residues. V dropped 5 bases and J dropped 8; count of bases not matched to a gene: 14. RNA transcripts gave rise to amplified TCR beta CDR3 regions. Using the HTBI primer set, a first-round RT-PCR was run on the TCR CDR3. One entry per CDR3 protein, called by TCRdb with MiXCR from the multiplex PCR reads. The sample has fewer than 900,000 distinct CDR3 sequences; 15% to 20% are singletons. Exclusion of a patient resulted from uncontrolled infection, other autoimmune disease, pregnancy or lactation. In this sample, this clonotype turned up many times.

The chain employs TRBV30 and TRBJ1-2; 7 bases match TRBD1. Sequencing used blood. This TCR was recovered from a woman aged 45 to 65 with Graves' hyperthyroidism that later progressed to Graves' ophthalmopathy. Here the CDR3 DNA reads TGTGCCTGGGGAGACAGGGAGTGGTTCTGGGGCTACACCTTC. Translating gives CAWGDREWFWGYTF. Using reference TRBV30 and TRBJ1-2 for the parts outside the CDR3, the full variable domain is SQTIHQWPATLVQPVGSPLSLECTVEGTSNPNLYWYRQAAGRGLQLLFYSVGIGQISSEVPQNLSASRPQDRQFILSSKKLLLSDSGFYLCAWGDREWFWGYTFGSGTRLTVV.